The 16 T cell receptor beta chains in this list originate from one sample, sequenced in a study of T cells in Graves' hyperthyroidism and ophthalmopathy. TCR beta CDR3 regions were amplified from RNA transcripts. With the HTBI primer set, the TCR CDR3 went through a first round of RT-PCR. MiXCR, run by TCRdb on the multiplex PCR reads, gives a single entry per CDR3 protein. The sample holds hundreds of thousands of distinct CDR3 sequences, roughly 20% seen once. The sample comprised blood. The receptors were gathered from a woman in her forties or fifties with Graves' hyperthyroidism that later progressed to Graves' ophthalmopathy.

This clonotype was observed a few times. This chain links TRBV10-3 with TRBJ1-4, with TRBD1 matching over 9 bases. V was clipped by 4 bases and J by 8 bases; unmatched bases: 8. The CDR3 spans 15 residues. CDR1 and CDR2 from the germline V gene are ENHRY and SYGVKD. The CDR3 protein is CAISGTGDTGEKLFF. The CDR3 DNA is TGTGCCATCAGTGGGACAGGGGATACGGGGGAAAAACTGTTTTTT.

The chain joins TRBV6-9 to TRBJ1-1; tentatively, D is TRBD1 (5 bases). The germline gives CDR1 MNHGY, CDR2 SVAAGI. CDR3 length equals 13 residues. V was clipped by 2 bases and J by 5 bases, with 9 bases between them. The CDR3, as DNA: TGTGCCAGCAGTTATGGGGGGATTACTGAAGCTTTCTTT. This codes for CASSYGGITEAFF.

This clonotype was counted only a few times. The gene calls are TRBV7-2 and TRBJ2-3, with a possible D match to TRBD2 (7 bases). Germline V gene sequence: CDR1 SGHTA, CDR2 FQGNSA. This CDR3 has 17 residues. Trimming took 5 bases from V and 1 from J, leaving 19 bases between them. CDR3 sequence reads: CASSLRGGGVGTDTQYF. CDR3 DNA: TGTGCCAGCAGCCTTAGGGGGGGGGGCGTAGGCACAGATACGCAGTATTTT.

V usage is TRBV2 and J usage is TRBJ1-2; TRBD1 aligns across 9 bases. This CDR3 spans 12 amino acids. The V segment lost 6 bases and the J segment 7 bases; nucleotides outside the gene matches: 3. CDR1 is SNHLY and CDR2 is FYNNEI in the germline V gene. CDR3 sequence (DNA): TGTGCCAGCAGGCGGGACAGGGCTGGCTACACCTTC. Translation: CASRRDRAGYTF. Full variable domain (rest looked up from reference TRBV2 and TRBJ1-2): EPEVTQTPSHQVTQMGQEVILRCVPISNHLYFYWYRQILGQKVEFLVSFYNNEISEKSEIFDDQFSVERPDGSNFTLKIRSTKLEDSAMYFCASRRDRAGYTFGSGTRLTVV.

CDR3 residues: CASSVALGAGTGELFF. CDR3 sequence (DNA): TGTGCCAGCAGCGTAGCTCTGGGGGCGGGCACCGGGGAGCTGTTTTTT. The chain joins TRBV9 to TRBJ2-2; the D gene is possibly TRBD1 (6 bases). Looked up from germline, CDR1 is SGDLS and CDR2 is YYNGEE. Trimming pared 0 bases from V and 4 bases from J, leaving 13 bases between. This CDR3 has 16 residues. The variable domain in full, with the rest retrieved from reference TRBV9 and TRBJ2-2, is DSGVTQTPKHLITATGQRVTLRCSPRSGDLSVYWYQQSLDQGLQFLIQYYNGEERAKGNILERFSAQQFPDLHSELNLSSLELGDSALYFCASSVALGAGTGELFFGEGSRLTVL.

This clonotype was detected a few times. This may arise from a read error, as a much more abundant clone is one base away. V usage is TRBV5-1 and J usage is TRBJ1-1; 9 bases line up with TRBD1. The CDR3 spans 15 residues. The V gene end was trimmed by 0 bases and the J gene end by 3 bases; junction bases not matched to a gene: 3. Per germline, CDR1 SGHRS and CDR2 YFSETQ. This chain's CDR3 is CASSLAGTGYTEAFF. The CDR3 coding sequence is TGCGCCAGCAGCTTGGCCGGGACAGGGTACACTGAAGCTTTCTTT.

As to this clonotype: A read error may explain this, as a much larger clone is one base away. The chain couples TRBV14 to TRBJ2-5, with a tentative D call TRBD1 (5 bases). Germline V gene sequence: CDR1 SGHDN, CDR2 FVKESK. The CDR3 spans 17 residues. The CDR3 region is CANSQEGVDNWQETQYF. Here the CDR3 DNA reads TGTGCCAACAGCCAAGAAGGGGTGGACAACTGGCAAGAGACCCAGTACTTC.

CDR3 bases: TGTGCCAGCAGCTTGGAAGGGGGCTGGAATGAGCAGTTCTTC. It specifies CASSLEGGWNEQFF. The V call is TRBV5-4, the J call TRBJ2-1, with 7 bases identical to TRBD1. Germline loops: CDR1 SGHNT, CDR2 YYREEE (reference sequence). This CDR3 contains 14 residues. V trimming: 0 bases; J trimming: 7 bases; junction bases outside the gene matches: 4.

This clonotype was seen more than once but under ten times. The V and J genes are TRBV12-3 or TRBV12-4 and TRBJ2-2; D is possibly TRBD1 (5 bases). The V end lost 7 bases, the J end lost 5 bases, and 17 bases lay between the germline ends. This CDR3 comprises 15 residues. CDR3 region: CASMGMGQITGELFF. CDR3 DNA: TGTGCCAGCATGGGGATGGGGCAGATTACCGGGGAGCTGTTTTTT.

This clonotype was seen many times. The chain links TRBV2 to TRBJ2-1; D unresolved. Germline V gives CDR1 SNHLY, CDR2 FYNNEI. With 4 bases removed from V and 7 bases from J, the gap between germline ends came to 14 bases. The CDR3 is 14 residues long. The chain's CDR3 is CASSVSVSRNEQFF. DNA for the CDR3: TGTGCCAGCAGTGTATCCGTCAGTAGGAATGAGCAGTTCTTC.

There are many counts of this clonotype. The chain recombines TRBV7-8 with TRBJ2-7; weak D call: TRBD2 (6 bases). Germline lookup yields CDR1 SGHVS and CDR2 FQNEAQ. The ends were cut back, 1 base at V and 2 bases at J, with 9 bases in the middle. The CDR3 contains 14 residues. The DNA of the CDR3 is TGTGCCAGCAGCTTAGTCCGGACTACCTACGAGCAGTACTTC. Translated: CASSLVRTTYEQYF.

The rearrangement joins TRBV10-1 to TRBJ1-1; D gene ambiguous. The CDR3 is made up of 17 amino acids. Germline CDR1 and CDR2: WNHNN and SYGVQD (reference sequence). The ends were cut back, 1 base at V and 1 base at J, with 16 bases in the middle. CDR3: CASSEYRATRGNTEAFF. In DNA form, the CDR3 reads TGCGCCAGCAGTGAGTACCGGGCCACACGCGGGAACACTGAAGCTTTCTTT.

In its sample, this clonotype was seen a few times. The rearrangement joins TRBV11-2 to TRBJ2-2; 8 positions match TRBD2. The J segment lost 5 bases and the V segment lost 5 bases, leaving 16 bases of the junction unmatched. CDR1 SGHAT and CDR2 FQNNGV come from the germline V gene. CDR3 length: 18 residues. This chain's CDR3 is CASSPVAGGRGVTGELFF. In DNA form, the CDR3 reads TGTGCCAGCAGCCCGGTCGCGGGGGGCCGGGGAGTAACCGGGGAGCTGTTTTTT.

The rearrangement uses TRBV3-1 and TRBJ1-2; no clear D gene. V lost 5 bases and J lost 4, with 8 bases in between. This CDR3 has 12 residues. Germline-derived CDR1 and CDR2 are LGHDT and YNNKEL (reference sequence). The CDR3, as DNA: TGTGCCAGCAGCACCCAGTCCTATGGCTACACCTTC. Its translation: CASSTQSYGYTF.

The sample holds a few counts of this clonotype. A much larger clonotype is one base distant, so this may be a read error. The CDR3 sequence is CASSQDNLAADTRYF. CDR3 in DNA: TGTGCCAGCAGCCAAGATAACCTAGCTGCGGATACGCGGTATTTT. The chain joins TRBV3-1 to TRBJ2-3, with a tentative D call TRBD2 (5 bases). This CDR3 is built from 15 residues. Germline lookup yields CDR1 LGHDT and CDR2 YNNKEL (reference sequence).

This clonotype was detected ten times or more. V usage is TRBV5-1 and J usage is TRBJ2-1; no definite D call. V gave up 5 bases and J gave up 3 bases, with 12 bases separating them. CDR3 length: 14 amino acids. Germline loops: CDR1 SGHRS, CDR2 YFSETQ. This CDR3 reads CASRPSSNYNEQFF. Here the CDR3 DNA reads TGCGCCAGCAGACCCTCCAGCAACTACAATGAGCAGTTCTTC.